This T cell receptor beta chain was found in a study of spatial heterogeneity in lung cancer. This clonotype is labeled as large. Its antigen is still unknown. This beta chain represents an off-target read in a library built for alpha chains; its size is of limited meaning. Time point noted: sample taken at primary tumor resection. Tumor, nontumor lung or frozen PBMC supplied whole RNA that was sequenced unsorted. Individually, TCR cDNA molecules were each labelled with a unique molecular identifier. One entry per CDR3 protein results from TCRdb running MiXCR on the 5' RACE reads. Of about 720 distinct CDR3 sequences listed, around 14% are singletons. Germline V CDR1 and CDR2: KGHSH, LQKENI. Trimming pared 1 base from V and 6 bases from J, leaving 7 bases between. The CDR3 is 12 residues long. General study results and limits: Higher tumor mutation counts went along with higher counts of expanded intratumoral alpha and beta TCRs.

Sequencing was performed on lung tumor tissue, taken at surgery. The receptor was derived from a male donor with early-stage non-small cell lung cancer. J is TRBJ2-7 and V is TRBV18; D gene unclear. DNA for the CDR3: TGTGCCAGCTCACCACTAACTTCCGAGCAGTACTTC. Translating it yields CASSPLTSEQYF. Full variable domain (rest looked up from reference TRBV18 and TRBJ2-7): NAGVMQNPRHLVRRRGQEARLRCSPMKGHSHVYWYRQLPEEGLKFMVYLQKENIIDESGMPKERFSAEFPKEGPSILRIQQVVRGDSAAYFCASSPLTSEQYFGPGTRLTVT.